What follows describes a single T cell receptor beta chain. This sample is part of a study of lung T cells in sarcoidosis with Löfgren's syndrome. From the reads, TCRdb called clonotypes with MiXCR, one entry per CDR3 protein. Counted here are 2,000 to 2,500 distinct CDR3 sequences, roughly 29% occurring once; the ten biggest clones make up about 9.5%. This receptor was obtained from a human donor with sarcoidosis (Löfgren's syndrome or another form), or a control subject (not recorded which). The sequenced material came from CD4+ T cells from PBMCs.

CDR3 DNA: TGCAGCGGGGTGTCCAGGGCCAACACTGAAGCTTTCTTT. As protein: CSGVSRANTEAFF. V and J are TRBV20-1 and TRBJ1-1, with D maybe TRBD1 (5 bases). Germline V gene sequence: CDR1 DFQATT, CDR2 SNEGSKA (reference sequence). CDR3 length: 13 amino acids.